This record covers a single T cell receptor beta chain. Its antigen remains unknown. Libraries were prepared by immunoSEQ multiplex PCR; TCRdb keeps only in-frame clonotypes and omits some of them. The sample lists around 15,000 clones; around four fifths were seen once. V was clipped by 0 bases and J by 3 bases, with 9 bases between them. CDR3 size: 14 residues. CDR1 is SGHVS, CDR2 FQNEAQ, per germline. This specimen comes from a study of OX40 agonist ivuxolimab in advanced cancers. Study-wide findings and caveats: No antigen was identified for the clonally expanded peripheral T cells. There was clonal expansion of CD4+ and CD8+ blood T cells by week 6 at 0.1 to 3.0 mg/kg.

This receptor was identified in an adult with an advanced solid tumor such as melanoma, head and neck, liver or kidney cancer. The genes are TRBV7-8 and TRBJ2-7; no reliable D call. The source was CD4+ or CD8+ T cells sorted from blood, collected in a trial of the OX40 agonist ivuxolimab. In DNA, the CDR3 is TGTGCCAGCAGCTTAGCTCTAGAGTTCTACGAGCAGTACTTC. Translation: CASSLALEFYEQYF.